This record covers a single T cell receptor (beta chain). Its matching antigen is unknown. The sample comes from a study of healthy donors' naive CD4 and CD8 T cells. Study as a whole: Donors spanned ages 20-25, 40-50 and 60-70 years, half female. Study results and limitations: Reportedly, most V and J gene segments showed naive CD4+ versus CD8+ bias.

Starting from approximately 500 ng of total RNA, TCR libraries were made with linear amplification. Each CDR3 protein is one row after TCRdb ran MiXCR on the reads. The sample records 150,000 to 200,000 distinct CDR3 sequences, around three quarters being singletons. Deletions cut 0 bases from V and 6 bases from J, with 6 bases between. Per the germline V gene, CDR1 is PRHDT and CDR2 is FYEKMQ (reference sequence). The CDR3 contains 12 residues. The rearrangement links TRBV13 to TRBJ2-7, with D perhaps TRBD2 (5 bases). This TCR came from a pool of human donors in good health; the sample pools cells from several healthy donors. The sample was naive CD4+ and CD8+ T cells sorted from blood, pooled from several donors. This chain's CDR3 is CASSLGTTEQYF. The CDR3 DNA reads as TGTGCCAGCAGCTTAGGGACTACCGAGCAGTACTTC. Complete variable domain (other parts from reference TRBV13 and TRBJ2-7): AAGVIQSPRHLIKEKRETATLKCYPIPRHDTVYWYQQGPGQDPQFLISFYEKMQSDKGSIPDRFSAQQFSDYHSELNMSSLELGDSALYFCASSLGTTEQYFGPGTRLTVT.